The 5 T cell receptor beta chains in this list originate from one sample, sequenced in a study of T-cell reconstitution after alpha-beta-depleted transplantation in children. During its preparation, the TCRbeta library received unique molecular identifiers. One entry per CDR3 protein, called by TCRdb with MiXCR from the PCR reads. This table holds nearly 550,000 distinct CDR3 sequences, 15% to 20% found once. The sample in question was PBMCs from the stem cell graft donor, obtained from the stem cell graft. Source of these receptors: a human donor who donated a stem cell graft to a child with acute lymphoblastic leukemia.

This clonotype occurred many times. The CDR3 sequence: CASSLRGGQGTTEAFF. The CDR3 DNA follows: TGTGCCAGCAGCTTAAGGGGGGGACAGGGAACCACTGAAGCTTTCTTT. The chain employs TRBV11-2 and TRBJ1-1, with 9 positions matching TRBD1. The J segment lost 4 bases and the V segment lost 2 bases, leaving 8 bases of the junction unmatched. This CDR3 has 16 amino acids. Germline CDR1 SGHAT, CDR2 FQNNGV.

The CDR3 DNA is TGTGCCAGCATGGGCACGGATAACATTCAGTACTTC. Translation: CASMGTDNIQYF. The rearrangement uses TRBV9 and TRBJ2-4; D is ambiguous. The CDR3 has 12 residues. Between the trimmed V and J ends, which lost 6 bases and 7 bases, there was a span of 11 bases. The germline gives CDR1 SGDLS, CDR2 YYNGEE.

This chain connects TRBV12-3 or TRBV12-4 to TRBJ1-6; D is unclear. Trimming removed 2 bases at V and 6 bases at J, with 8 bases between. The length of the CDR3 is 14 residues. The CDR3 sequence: CASSLQRLNSPLHF. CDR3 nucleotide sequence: TGTGCCAGCAGTTTACAGCGGCTTAATTCACCCCTCCACTTT.

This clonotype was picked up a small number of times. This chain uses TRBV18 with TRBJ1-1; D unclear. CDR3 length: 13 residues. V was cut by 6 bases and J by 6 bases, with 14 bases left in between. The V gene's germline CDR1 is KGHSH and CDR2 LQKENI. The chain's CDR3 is CASSPHSTAEAFF. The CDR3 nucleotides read TGTGCCAGCTCCCCCCATAGTACCGCTGAAGCTTTCTTT.

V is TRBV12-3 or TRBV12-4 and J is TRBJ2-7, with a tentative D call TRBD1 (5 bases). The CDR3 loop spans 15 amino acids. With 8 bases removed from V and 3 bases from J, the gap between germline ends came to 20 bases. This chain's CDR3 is CASGSLLQRGYEQYF. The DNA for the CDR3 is TGTGCCAGCGGCTCGTTGCTACAAAGGGGCTACGAGCAGTACTTC.